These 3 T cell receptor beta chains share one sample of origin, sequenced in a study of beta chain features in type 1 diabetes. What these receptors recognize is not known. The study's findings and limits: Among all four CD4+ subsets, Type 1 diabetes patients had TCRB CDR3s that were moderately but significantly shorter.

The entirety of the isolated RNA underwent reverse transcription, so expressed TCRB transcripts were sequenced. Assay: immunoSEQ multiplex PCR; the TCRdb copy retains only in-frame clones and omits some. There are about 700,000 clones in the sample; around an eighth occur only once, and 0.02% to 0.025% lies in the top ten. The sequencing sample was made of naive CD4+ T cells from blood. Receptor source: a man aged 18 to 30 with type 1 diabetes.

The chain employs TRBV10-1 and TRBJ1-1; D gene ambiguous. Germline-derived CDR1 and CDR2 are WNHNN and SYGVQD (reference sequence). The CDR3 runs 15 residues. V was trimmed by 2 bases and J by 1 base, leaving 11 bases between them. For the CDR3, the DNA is TGCGCCAGCAGTGAGGCTTCGGCGACGAACACTGAAGCTTTCTTT. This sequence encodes CASSEASATNTEAFF.

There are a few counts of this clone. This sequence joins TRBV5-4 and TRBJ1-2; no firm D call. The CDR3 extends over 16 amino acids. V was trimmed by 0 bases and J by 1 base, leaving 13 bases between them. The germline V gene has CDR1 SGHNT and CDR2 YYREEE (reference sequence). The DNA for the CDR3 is TGTGCCAGCAGCTTGGATCCTACGGGAAATAACTATGGCTACACCTTC. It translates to CASSLDPTGNNYGYTF.

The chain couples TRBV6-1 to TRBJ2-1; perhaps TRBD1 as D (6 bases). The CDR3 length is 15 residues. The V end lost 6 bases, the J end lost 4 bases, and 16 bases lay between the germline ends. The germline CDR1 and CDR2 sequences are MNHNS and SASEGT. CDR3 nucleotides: TGTGCCAGCAGCGCCGGGACACGGAAATACAATGAGCAGTTCTTC. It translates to CASSAGTRKYNEQFF.